This entry lists 19 T cell receptor beta chains sequenced from one sample in a study of shared clonotypes between healthy human individuals. Clones were sequenced by immunoSEQ multiplex PCR, and TCRdb holds only the in-frame ones, with some missing. The data show more than 2 million clones, with around 95% seen just once and approximately 0.13% held by the top ten. Sequenced input: naive CD4+ T cells sorted from blood. This sample's subset: CD45RA+ positively selected. Receptor source: a young man in good health.

The chain joins TRBV6-5 to TRBJ2-5; 11 positions match TRBD2. The CDR3 runs to 14 residues. Germline CDR1 and CDR2: MNHEY and SVGAGI. Losses at the gene ends were 6 bases for V and 4 bases for J; bases not matched to a gene: 4. CDR3 region: CASRAGLAGETQYF. The CDR3 DNA reads TGTGCCAGCAGGGCCGGACTAGCGGGAGAGACCCAGTACTTC.

The chain joins TRBV5-5 to TRBJ2-2; D is unclear. Germline V gives CDR1 SGHKS, CDR2 YYEKEE (reference sequence). V gave up 3 bases and J gave up 5 bases, with 8 bases separating them. The CDR3 is 13 residues long. CDR3 nucleotides: TGTGCCAGCAGCTCCGAGTGGACCGGGGAGCTGTTTTTT. It translates to CASSSEWTGELFF.

The chain joins TRBV28 to TRBJ1-5; no firm D call. CDR3 size: 16 residues. Trimming stripped 5 bases from V and 0 bases from J, with 14 bases between. Germline CDR1 reads MDHEN; CDR2 reads SYDVKM. This chain's CDR3 is CASSGGTAYSNQPQHF. The CDR3 DNA sequence: TGTGCCAGCAGTGGCGGAACGGCTTATAGCAATCAGCCCCAGCATTTT.

The genes are TRBV14 and TRBJ1-4; tentative D call: TRBD1 (5 bases). The V gene's germline CDR1 is SGHDN and CDR2 FVKESK. Trimming took 1 base from V and 2 from J, leaving 8 bases between them. There are 15 residues in the CDR3. CDR3 sequence reads: CASSQVGTTNEKLFF. As DNA, the CDR3 is TGTGCCAGCAGCCAAGTCGGGACCACTAATGAAAAACTGTTTTTT.

This clone was seen once. This chain uses TRBV5-4 with TRBJ2-2; tentative D call: TRBD2 (5 bases). CDR1 is SGHNT, CDR2 YYREEE, per germline (reference sequence). The ends were cut back, 3 bases at V and 1 base at J, with 10 bases in the middle. The CDR3 covers 15 residues. CDR3 in DNA: TGTGCCAGCAGCTCACAACGGGGGAACACCGGGGAGCTGTTTTTT. This codes for CASSSQRGNTGELFF.

Concerning this clone: The sample has other DNA sequences that encode this CDR3 too. The chain links TRBV18 to TRBJ2-3, with D hard to call. The CDR3 has 14 residues. V lost 3 bases, J lost 2 bases, and 9 bases lay in between. Germline-derived CDR1 and CDR2 are KGHSH and LQKENI. In DNA form, the CDR3 reads TGTGCCAGCTCACCGTCCGGCCTCACAGATACGCAGTATTTT. Amino acid sequence: CASSPSGLTDTQYF.

The rearrangement joins TRBV4-3 to TRBJ1-3; D gene ambiguous. Trimming removed 4 bases at V and 1 base at J, with 11 bases between. Per the germline V gene, CDR1 is LGHNA and CDR2 is YSLEER. This CDR3 region has 15 residues. The CDR3, as DNA: TGCGCCAGCAGCCTAACCACGGGATCTGGAAACACCATATATTTT. Translating gives CASSLTTGSGNTIYF.

The chain couples TRBV27 to TRBJ1-4; D unresolved. V shed 5 bases and J shed 5 bases, with 18 bases lying between them. The CDR3 consists of 16 residues. Per the germline V gene, CDR1 is MNHEY and CDR2 is SMNVEV (reference sequence). The CDR3 sequence: CASSPPKSAGNEKLFF. The DNA for the CDR3 is TGTGCCAGCAGTCCCCCTAAAAGTGCGGGGAATGAAAAACTGTTTTTT.

The rearrangement joins TRBV25-1 to TRBJ1-5; D is uncertain. The CDR3 has 13 amino acids. The germline V gene encodes CDR1 MGHDK and CDR2 SYGVNS. V was trimmed by 4 bases and J by 5 bases, leaving 9 bases between them. CDR3 coding DNA: TGTGCCAGCAGTGCGGGATCACATCAGCCCCAGCATTTT. Its translation is CASSAGSHQPQHF. Full variable domain (remainder filled in from reference TRBV25-1 and TRBJ1-5): EADIYQTPRYLVIGTGKKITLECSQTMGHDKMYWYQQDPGMELHLIHYSYGVNSTEKGDLSSESTVSRIRTEHFPLTLESARPSHTSQYLCASSAGSHQPQHFGDGTRLSIL.

V is TRBV18 and J is TRBJ2-4, with 7 bases aligning to TRBD2. This CDR3 has 15 residues. Germline loops: CDR1 KGHSH, CDR2 LQKENI. After removal of 2 bases from V and 8 bases from J, the junction contained 9 bases not matched to a gene. This chain's CDR3 is CASSPSQTREDIQYF. In DNA form, the CDR3 reads TGTGCCAGCTCACCATCTCAGACTCGGGAGGACATTCAGTACTTC.

The rearrangement links TRBV6-1 to TRBJ2-2; D is possibly TRBD2 (5 bases). Germline V gene data show CDR1 as MNHNS and CDR2 as SASEGT. Between the trimmed V and J ends, which lost 2 bases and 1 base, there was a span of 11 bases. This CDR3 has 16 amino acids. This CDR3 reads CASSESFGVNTGELFF. CDR3 DNA sequence: TGTGCCAGCAGTGAATCTTTCGGGGTGAACACCGGGGAGCTGTTTTTT.

The chain is built from TRBV10-3 and TRBJ2-7; perhaps D is TRBD1 or TRBD2 (6 bases each). The germline V and J ends were trimmed by 10 bases and 0 bases, with 16 bases remaining between them. This CDR3 has 14 residues. Germline values: CDR1 ENHRY, CDR2 SYGVKD. DNA for the CDR3: TGTGCCACTCACGAAGGGGGGTTCTCCTACGAGCAGTACTTC. It specifies CATHEGGFSYEQYF.

Remarks on this clone: This could be a read error, since a much larger clone is one nucleotide away. The same CDR3 also results from other DNA sequences found in this sample. The chain uses TRBV7-2 and TRBJ2-7; D may be TRBD1 (5 bases). V lost 0 bases to trimming and J lost 6 bases, with 15 bases between them. CDR1 is SGHTA, CDR2 FQGNSA, per germline. The CDR3 runs 15 residues. The CDR3 DNA follows: TGTGCCAGCAGCTTAGCGTTCGGACAAGGGTTCGAGCAGTACTTC. Translating gives CASSLAFGQGFEQYF.

The V call is TRBV10-1, the J call TRBJ2-7; 7 nucleotides align to TRBD1. Germline CDR1 reads WNHNN; CDR2 reads SYGVQD (reference sequence). The CDR3 runs 15 residues. J was trimmed by 0 bases and V by 6 bases; bases with no gene match: 8. CDR3 DNA sequence: TGCGCCAGCAGAGGGACAGAGGAGAGCTCCTACGAGCAGTACTTC. Residues: CASRGTEESSYEQYF.

The CDR3 spells CSVRSGLNTIYF. CDR3 DNA sequence: TGCAGCGTTCGTAGTGGGCTAAACACCATATATTTT. The chain is built from TRBV29-1 and TRBJ1-3, with D unclear. From germline, CDR1 is SQVTM and CDR2 ANQGSEA. The V end was cut by 5 bases, the J end by 6 bases, with 11 bases between. This CDR3 has 12 residues.

The table lists this clone with a count of one. The chain combines TRBV10-3 with TRBJ2-7, with TRBD1 matching over 8 bases. The CDR3 is 15 residues long. J was trimmed by 2 bases and V by 6 bases; bases with no gene match: 9. Germline CDR1 and CDR2: ENHRY and SYGVKD. The CDR3 reads CAIRAVQGAAYEQYF. DNA of the CDR3: TGTGCCATCAGAGCCGTTCAGGGGGCGGCCTACGAGCAGTACTTC.

This clone is a singleton in its sample. CDR3 residues: CASIPLGHEQYF. CDR3 sequence (DNA): TGTGCCAGCATTCCGCTCGGGCACGAGCAGTACTTC. The V gene is TRBV2, the J gene TRBJ2-7; no clear D. Germline loops: CDR1 SNHLY, CDR2 FYNNEI. This CDR3 contains 12 residues. The V gene lost 7 bases and the J gene lost 5 bases, with 12 bases spanning the gap.

This chain uses TRBV2 with TRBJ1-2; TRBD1 agrees at 8 bases. V lost 6 bases and J lost 1; bases outside the gene matches: 4. Germline CDR1 reads SNHLY; CDR2 reads FYNNEI. CDR3 length equals 14 residues. Written as DNA, the CDR3 is TGTGCCAGCAGCCCGGACAGGGTTAACTATGGCTACACCTTC. It encodes CASSPDRVNYGYTF.

The V gene is TRBV28, the J gene TRBJ2-2; D possibly matches TRBD1 or TRBD2 (6 bases each). CDR1 MDHEN and CDR2 SYDVKM come from the germline V gene. The CDR3 has 17 amino acids. The V end was cut by 8 bases, the J end by 2 bases, with 21 bases between. The CDR3 DNA reads as TGTGCCAGCGGAGGGGCAGGGGTGGGGACTAACACCGGGGAGCTGTTTTTT. This codes for CASGGAGVGTNTGELFF.